The entry that follows covers one T cell receptor (beta chain) sequence. Antigen unknown. Trimming took off 7 bases at V and 2 bases at J, with 12 bases between the two ends. CDR3 length equals 13 residues. From germline, CDR1 is GTSNPN and CDR2 SVGIG (reference sequence). This entry is derived from a study of memory CD4+ T cells and cytomegalovirus serostatus. Study details: Of the healthy Belgian adults, roughly ten were CMV seropositive and approximately 25 seronegative.

The sort gate was single viable CD3+CD4+CD8-CD45RO+ cells for memory CD4+ T cells. CD4+ T cells were isolated by positive magnetic selection. Sequencing was performed with immunoSEQ multiplex PCR; in TCRdb, only in-frame clones are kept and a portion is missing. The table shows about 26,000 clones, with around 72% occurring only once. Findings of the study overall: Of under 200 reported CMV TCRbeta sequences, 60 to 85 were found in memory CD4+ repertoires. Repertoires predicted CMV serostatus with median bootstrapped AUC of about 0.95.

The specimen was memory CD4+ T cells from blood. The TCR comes from an adult in good health and CMV-seronegative. The chain combines TRBV30 with TRBJ1-3; a possible D gene is TRBD1 (5 bases). The CDR3 protein is CASRGGAGNTIYF. The DNA for the CDR3 is TGTGCCTCACGGGGGGGGGCTGGAAACACCATATATTTT.